This TCR beta chain was captured by sequencing in a study of cytomegalovirus exposure and HLA in healthy donors. Study-level background: T cells numbering around 180 million yielded approximately 100 million unique TCR beta sequences in an earlier analysis. General study findings and limits: The authors enumerated some 160 TCR beta chains as linked to cytomegalovirus.

The PCR used 60 Vbeta and 13 Jbeta primers. TCRdb's copy holds only in-frame clones and misses some; the assay was immunoSEQ multiplex PCR. The sample includes about 73,000 clones, 65% to 70% seen only once; the top ten take approximately 7%. This CDR3 contains 15 residues. Germline CDR1 and CDR2: MNHEY and SMNVEV (reference sequence). To note about this clone: Its antigen is undetermined.

This chain joins TRBV27 and TRBJ2-5; D is unresolved. The last part of the DNA fits TRBJ2-7 better; the J call may be wrong. Sequenced material: PBMCs. The source is a woman between 50 and 59 years old in good health and CMV-seropositive. The CDR3, as DNA: TGTGCCAGCAGTTCTTCCTTCACCGATTCCTACGAGCAGTACTTC. Amino acids: CASSSSFTDSYEQYF.